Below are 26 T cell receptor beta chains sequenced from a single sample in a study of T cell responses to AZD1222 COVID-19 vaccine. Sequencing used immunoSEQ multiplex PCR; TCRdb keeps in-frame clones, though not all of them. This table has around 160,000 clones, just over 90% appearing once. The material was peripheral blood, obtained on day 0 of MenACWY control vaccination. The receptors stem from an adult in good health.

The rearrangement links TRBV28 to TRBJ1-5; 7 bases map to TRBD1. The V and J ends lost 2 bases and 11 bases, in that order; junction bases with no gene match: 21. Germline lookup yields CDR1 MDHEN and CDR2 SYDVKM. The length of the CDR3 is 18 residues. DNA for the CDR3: TGTGCCAGCAGTTTACCCGTTTGGGGACAGCAGACAATTACAGCCCAGCATTTT. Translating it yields CASSLPVWGQQTITAQHF.

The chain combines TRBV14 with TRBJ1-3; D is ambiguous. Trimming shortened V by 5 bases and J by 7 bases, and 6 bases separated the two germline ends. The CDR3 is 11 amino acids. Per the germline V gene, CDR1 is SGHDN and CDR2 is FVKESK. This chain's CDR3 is CASSFVNTIYF. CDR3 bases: TGTGCCAGCAGCTTCGTTAACACCATATATTTT.

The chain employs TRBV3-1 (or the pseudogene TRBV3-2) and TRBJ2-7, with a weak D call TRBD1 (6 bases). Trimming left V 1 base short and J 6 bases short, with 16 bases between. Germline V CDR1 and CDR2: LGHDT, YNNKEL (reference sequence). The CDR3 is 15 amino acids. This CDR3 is CASSQVNRAGSEQYF. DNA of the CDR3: TGTGCCAGCAGCCAAGTAAACAGGGCAGGAAGCGAGCAGTACTTC.

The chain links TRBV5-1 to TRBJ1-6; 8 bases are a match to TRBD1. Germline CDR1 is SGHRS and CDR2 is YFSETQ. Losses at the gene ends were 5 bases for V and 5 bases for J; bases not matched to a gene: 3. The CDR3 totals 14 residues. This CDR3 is CASSEGQDNSPLHF. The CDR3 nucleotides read TGCGCCAGCAGTGAGGGACAGGATAATTCACCCCTCCACTTT.

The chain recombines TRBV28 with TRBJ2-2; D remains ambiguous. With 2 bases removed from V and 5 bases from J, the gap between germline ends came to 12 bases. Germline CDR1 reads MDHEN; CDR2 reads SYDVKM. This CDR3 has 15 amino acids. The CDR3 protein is CASSLGWSRTGELFF. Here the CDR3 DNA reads TGTGCCAGCAGTTTAGGTTGGTCTAGGACCGGGGAGCTGTTTTTT.

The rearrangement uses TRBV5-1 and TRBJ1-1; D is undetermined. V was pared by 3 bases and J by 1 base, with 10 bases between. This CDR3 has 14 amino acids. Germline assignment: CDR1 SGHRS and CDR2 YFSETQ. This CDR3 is CASSYDKKNTEAFF. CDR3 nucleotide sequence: TGCGCCAGCAGCTACGACAAAAAGAACACTGAAGCTTTCTTT.

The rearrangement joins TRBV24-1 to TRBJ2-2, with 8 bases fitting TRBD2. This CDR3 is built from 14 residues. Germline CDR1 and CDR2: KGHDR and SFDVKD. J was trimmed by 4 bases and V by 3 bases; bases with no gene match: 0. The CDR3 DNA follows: TGTGCCACCAGTGATGGACTAGCCACCGGGGAGCTGTTTTTT. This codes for CATSDGLATGELFF.

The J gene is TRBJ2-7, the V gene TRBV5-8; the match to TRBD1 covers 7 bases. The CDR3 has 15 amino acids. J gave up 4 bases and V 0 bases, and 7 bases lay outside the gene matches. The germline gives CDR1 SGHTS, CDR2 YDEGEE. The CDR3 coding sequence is TGTGCCAGCAGCTTGGGACAGGGATTGAGGTACGAGCAGTACTTC. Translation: CASSLGQGLRYEQYF.

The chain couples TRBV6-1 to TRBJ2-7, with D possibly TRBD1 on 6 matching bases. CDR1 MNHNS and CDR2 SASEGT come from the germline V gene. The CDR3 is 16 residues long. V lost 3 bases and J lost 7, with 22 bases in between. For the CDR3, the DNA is TGTGCCAGCAGTGACCCTACGGACAGCCCCGTGCGAGAGCAGTACTTC. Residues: CASSDPTDSPVREQYF.

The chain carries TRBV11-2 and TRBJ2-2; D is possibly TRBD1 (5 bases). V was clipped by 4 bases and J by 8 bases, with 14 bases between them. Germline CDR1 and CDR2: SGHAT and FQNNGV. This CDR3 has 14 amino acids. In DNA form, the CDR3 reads TGTGCCAGCAGCTCTAGGACACAAACGGGGGAGCTGTTTTTT. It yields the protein CASSSRTQTGELFF. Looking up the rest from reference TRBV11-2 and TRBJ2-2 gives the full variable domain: EAGVAQSPRYKIIEKRQSVAFWCNPISGHATLYWYQQILGQGPKLLIQFQNNGVVDDSQLPKDRFSAERLKGVDSTLKIQPAKLEDSAVYLCASSSRTQTGELFFGEGSRLTVL.

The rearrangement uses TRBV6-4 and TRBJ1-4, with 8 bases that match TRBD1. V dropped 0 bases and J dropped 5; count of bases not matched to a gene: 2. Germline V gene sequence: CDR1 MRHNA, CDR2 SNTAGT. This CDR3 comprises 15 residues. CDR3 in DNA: TGTGCCAGCAGTGACTCCCGGACAGGGAATGAAAAACTGTTTTTT. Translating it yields CASSDSRTGNEKLFF.

In DNA form, the CDR3 reads TGTGCCAGCAGCGTAGGCCAGGGAGGAAACACTGAAGCTTTCTTT. Residues: CASSVGQGGNTEAFF. The gene calls are TRBV9 and TRBJ1-1, with D possibly matching TRBD1 (5 bases). The germline V gene has CDR1 SGDLS and CDR2 YYNGEE. The CDR3 has 15 residues. Trimming stripped 0 bases from V and 2 bases from J, with 11 bases between.

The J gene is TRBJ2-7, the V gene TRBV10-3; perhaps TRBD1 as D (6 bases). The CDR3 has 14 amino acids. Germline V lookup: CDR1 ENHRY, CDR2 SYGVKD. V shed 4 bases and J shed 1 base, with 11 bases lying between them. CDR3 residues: CAISADRRSYEQYF. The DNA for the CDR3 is TGTGCCATCAGTGCAGACAGGCGTTCCTACGAGCAGTACTTC.

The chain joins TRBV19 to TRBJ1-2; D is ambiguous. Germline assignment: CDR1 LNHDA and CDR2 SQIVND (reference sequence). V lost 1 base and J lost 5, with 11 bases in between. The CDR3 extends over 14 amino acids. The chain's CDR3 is CASSIGGRRYGYTF. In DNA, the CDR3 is TGTGCCAGTAGTATAGGCGGCCGGCGTTATGGCTACACCTTC. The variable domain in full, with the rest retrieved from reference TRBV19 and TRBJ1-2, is DGGITQSPKYLFRKEGQNVTLSCEQNLNHDAMYWYRQDPGQGLRLIYYSQIVNDFQKGDIAEGYSVSREKKESFPLTVTSAQKNPTAFYLCASSIGGRRYGYTFGSGTRLTVV.

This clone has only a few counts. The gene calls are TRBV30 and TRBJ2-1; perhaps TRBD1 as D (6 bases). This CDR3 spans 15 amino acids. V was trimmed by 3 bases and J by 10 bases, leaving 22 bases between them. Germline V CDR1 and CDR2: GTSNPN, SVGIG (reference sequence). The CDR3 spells CAWSPLSGDTREQFF. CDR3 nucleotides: TGTGCCTGGAGCCCGTTGTCAGGGGACACCCGCGAGCAGTTCTTC.

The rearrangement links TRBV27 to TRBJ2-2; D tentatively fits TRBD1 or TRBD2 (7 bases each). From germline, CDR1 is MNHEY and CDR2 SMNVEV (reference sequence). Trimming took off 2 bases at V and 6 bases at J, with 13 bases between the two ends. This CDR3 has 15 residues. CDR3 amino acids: CASSLMAGGAGELFF. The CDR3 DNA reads TGTGCCAGCAGTTTAATGGCAGGGGGGGCCGGGGAGCTGTTTTTT.

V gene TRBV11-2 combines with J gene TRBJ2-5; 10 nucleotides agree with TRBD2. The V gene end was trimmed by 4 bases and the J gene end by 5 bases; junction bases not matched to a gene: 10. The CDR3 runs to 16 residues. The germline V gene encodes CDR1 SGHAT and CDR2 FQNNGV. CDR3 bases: TGTGCCAGCAGCTACCGACTAGCGGGTGCCGCGGAGACCCAGTACTTC. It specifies CASSYRLAGAAETQYF.

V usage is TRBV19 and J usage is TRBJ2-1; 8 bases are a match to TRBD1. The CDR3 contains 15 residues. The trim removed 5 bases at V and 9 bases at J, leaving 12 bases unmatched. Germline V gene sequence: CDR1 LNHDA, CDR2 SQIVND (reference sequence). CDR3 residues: CASSLRGPQFGEQFF. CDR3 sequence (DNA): TGTGCCAGTAGTCTCAGGGGGCCCCAATTCGGTGAGCAGTTCTTC.

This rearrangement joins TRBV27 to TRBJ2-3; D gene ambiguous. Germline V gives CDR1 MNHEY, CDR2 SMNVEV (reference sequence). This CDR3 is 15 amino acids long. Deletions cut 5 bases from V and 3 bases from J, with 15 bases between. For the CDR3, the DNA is TGTGCCAGCAGTCCCCGAACGGAACTTACAGATACGCAGTATTTT. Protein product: CASSPRTELTDTQYF.

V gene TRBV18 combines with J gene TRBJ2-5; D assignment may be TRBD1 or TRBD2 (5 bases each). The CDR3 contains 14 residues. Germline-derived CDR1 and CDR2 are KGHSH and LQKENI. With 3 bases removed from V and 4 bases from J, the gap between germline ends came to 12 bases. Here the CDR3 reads CASSPGMRGETQYF. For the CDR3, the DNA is TGTGCCAGCTCACCTGGAATGAGGGGAGAGACCCAGTACTTC.

The CDR3 sequence: CASGLSQGGYGYTF. CDR3 nucleotides: TGTGCCAGCGGCCTCAGCCAGGGGGGTTATGGCTACACCTTC. The V call is TRBV27, the J call TRBJ1-2; 7 bases are shared with TRBD1. Germline V lookup: CDR1 MNHEY, CDR2 SMNVEV (reference sequence). There are 14 residues in the CDR3. Trimming took 8 bases from V and 5 from J; bases not matched to a gene: 11.

The CDR3 coding sequence is TGTGCCAGCAGCTTACTGGAGACAGGGGTAGGTGAGCAGTACTTC. This encodes CASSLLETGVGEQYF. This chain connects TRBV7-9 to TRBJ2-7; TRBD1 aligns across 8 bases. From germline, CDR1 is SEHNR and CDR2 FQNEAQ (reference sequence). V was pared by 2 bases and J by 7 bases, with 10 bases of the junction left unmatched. The CDR3 spans 15 residues.

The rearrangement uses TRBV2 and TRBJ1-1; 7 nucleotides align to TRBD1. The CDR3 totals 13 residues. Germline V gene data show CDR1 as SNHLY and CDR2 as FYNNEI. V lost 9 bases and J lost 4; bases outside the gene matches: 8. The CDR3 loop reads CASRQGSGTEAFF. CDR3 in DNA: TGTGCCAGTCGACAGGGATCGGGCACTGAAGCTTTCTTT.

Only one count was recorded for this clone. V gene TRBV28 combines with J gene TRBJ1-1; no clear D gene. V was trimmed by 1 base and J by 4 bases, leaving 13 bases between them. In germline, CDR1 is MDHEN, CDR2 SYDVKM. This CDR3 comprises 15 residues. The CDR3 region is CASSLFTEVGTEAFF. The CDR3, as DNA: TGTGCCAGCAGTTTATTTACAGAGGTGGGCACTGAAGCTTTCTTT.

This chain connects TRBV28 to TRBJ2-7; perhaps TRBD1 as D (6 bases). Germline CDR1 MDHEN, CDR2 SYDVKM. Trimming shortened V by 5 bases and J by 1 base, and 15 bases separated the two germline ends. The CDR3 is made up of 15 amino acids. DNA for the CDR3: TGTGCCAGCAGTCGCCGCCCGGGACAATCCTACGAGCAGTACTTC. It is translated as CASSRRPGQSYEQYF.

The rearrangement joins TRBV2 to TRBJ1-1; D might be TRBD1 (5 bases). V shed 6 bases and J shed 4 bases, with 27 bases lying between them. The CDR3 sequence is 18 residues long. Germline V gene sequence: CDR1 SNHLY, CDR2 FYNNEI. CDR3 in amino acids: CASRAPPRDGPERTEAFF. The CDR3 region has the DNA TGTGCCAGCAGGGCCCCTCCCCGGGACGGACCCGAGCGCACTGAAGCTTTCTTT. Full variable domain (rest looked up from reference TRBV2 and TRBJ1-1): EPEVTQTPSHQVTQMGQEVILRCVPISNHLYFYWYRQILGQKVEFLVSFYNNEISEKSEIFDDQFSVERPDGSNFTLKIRSTKLEDSAMYFCASRAPPRDGPERTEAFFGQGTRLTVV.